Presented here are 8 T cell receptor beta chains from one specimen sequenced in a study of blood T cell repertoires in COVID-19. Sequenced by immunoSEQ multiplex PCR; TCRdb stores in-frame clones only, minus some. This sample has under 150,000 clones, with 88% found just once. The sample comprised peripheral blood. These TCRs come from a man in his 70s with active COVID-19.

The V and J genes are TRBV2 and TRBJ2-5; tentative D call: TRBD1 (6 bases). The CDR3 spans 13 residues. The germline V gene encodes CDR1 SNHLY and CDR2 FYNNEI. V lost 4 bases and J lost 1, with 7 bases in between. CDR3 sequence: CASSGQVQETQYF. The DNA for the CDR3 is TGTGCCAGCAGTGGACAGGTCCAAGAGACCCAGTACTTC.

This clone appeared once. CDR3 sequence (DNA): TGTGCCAGTAGTATGCGTGCGGGTCCGGGGTCTCCCTATGGCTACACCTTC. As protein: CASSMRAGPGSPYGYTF. The V call is TRBV19, the J call TRBJ1-2, with D unclear. CDR1 and CDR2 from the germline V gene are LNHDA and SQIVND (reference sequence). V gave up 3 bases and J gave up 4 bases, with 21 bases separating them. This CDR3 has 17 amino acids.

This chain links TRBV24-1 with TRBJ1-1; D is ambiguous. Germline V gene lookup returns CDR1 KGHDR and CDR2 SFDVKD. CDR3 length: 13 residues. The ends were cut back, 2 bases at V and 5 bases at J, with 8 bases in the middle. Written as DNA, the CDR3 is TGTGCCACCAGTGATTCGGGAAGGACTGAAGCTTTCTTT. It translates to CATSDSGRTEAFF.

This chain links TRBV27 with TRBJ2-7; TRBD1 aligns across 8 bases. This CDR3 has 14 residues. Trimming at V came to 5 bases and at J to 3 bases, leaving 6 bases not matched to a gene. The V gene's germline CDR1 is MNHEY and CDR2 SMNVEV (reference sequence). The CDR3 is CASSETGDYYEQYF. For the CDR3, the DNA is TGTGCCAGCAGTGAGACAGGGGATTACTACGAGCAGTACTTC.

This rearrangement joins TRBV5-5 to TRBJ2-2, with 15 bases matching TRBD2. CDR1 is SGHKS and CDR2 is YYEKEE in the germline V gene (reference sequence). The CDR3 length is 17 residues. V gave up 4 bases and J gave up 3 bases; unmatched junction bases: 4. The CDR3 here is CASSEGLAGGYTGELFF. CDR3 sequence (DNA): TGTGCCAGCAGCGAGGGACTAGCGGGGGGTTACACCGGGGAGCTGTTTTTT.

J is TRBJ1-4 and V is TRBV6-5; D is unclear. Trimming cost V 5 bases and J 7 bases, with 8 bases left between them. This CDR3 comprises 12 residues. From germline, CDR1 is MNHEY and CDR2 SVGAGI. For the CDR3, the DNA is TGTGCCAGCAGTCCTTCGGGTGAAAAACTGTTTTTT. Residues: CASSPSGEKLFF.

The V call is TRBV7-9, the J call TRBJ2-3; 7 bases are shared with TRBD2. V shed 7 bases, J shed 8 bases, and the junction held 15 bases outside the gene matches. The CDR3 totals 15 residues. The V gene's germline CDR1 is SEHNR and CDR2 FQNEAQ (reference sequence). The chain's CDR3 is CASTLREGPSGTQYF. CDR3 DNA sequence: TGTGCCAGCACCCTTAGGGAGGGACCCTCGGGTACGCAGTATTTT.

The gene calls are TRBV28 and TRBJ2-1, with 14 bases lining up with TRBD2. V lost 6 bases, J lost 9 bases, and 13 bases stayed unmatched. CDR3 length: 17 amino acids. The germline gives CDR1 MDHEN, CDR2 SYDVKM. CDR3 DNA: TGTGCCAGCAGGGTCTCGGGACTAGCGGGAGCGAAGGGTGAGCAGTTCTTC. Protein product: CASRVSGLAGAKGEQFF.